Below, 4 T cell receptor beta chains from the same sample are listed, as sequenced in a study of neoadjuvant anti-PD-1 for oral cavity cancer. The assay was immunoSEQ multiplex PCR, and TCRdb's table has in-frame clones only and misses some. The sample includes 9,800 or so clones, roughly three fifths of them seen just once. Time point defined: after neoadjuvant nivolumab, at surgical resection. Material: PBMCs, obtained after nivolumab (anti-PD-1) treatment. The origin of the receptors is a person between 40 and 85 years old with oral cavity squamous cell carcinoma.

This clone was observed a single time. The chain recombines TRBV9 with TRBJ2-2; weak D call: TRBD1 (5 bases). Germline V lookup: CDR1 SGDLS, CDR2 YYNGEE. This CDR3 has 14 amino acids. Trimming pared 4 bases from V and 3 bases from J, leaving 10 bases between. The chain's CDR3 is CASSFQTDTGELFF. The DNA for the CDR3 is TGTGCCAGCAGCTTTCAGACAGACACCGGGGAGCTGTTTTTT.

The J gene is TRBJ1-2, the V gene TRBV5-1; 7 positions match TRBD1. V was clipped by 0 bases and J by 8 bases; unmatched bases: 4. Germline values: CDR1 SGHRS, CDR2 YFSETQ. The CDR3 is made up of 13 amino acids. This chain's CDR3 is CASSLEGARGYTF. The CDR3 DNA is TGCGCCAGCAGCTTGGAGGGGGCGCGGGGCTACACCTTC.

The chain joins TRBV5-1 to TRBJ1-2, with 7 bases that match TRBD1. The CDR3 is made up of 13 amino acids. With V trimmed by 4 bases and J by 8 bases, 8 bases remained unmatched. From germline, CDR1 is SGHRS and CDR2 YFSETQ. The CDR3 sequence is CASSLTGPGGYTF. For the CDR3, the DNA is TGCGCCAGCAGCCTGACAGGGCCGGGGGGCTACACCTTC.

The gene calls are TRBV29-1 and TRBJ1-1; TRBD1 is a possible D gene (5 bases). The CDR3 sequence is 12 residues long. Trimming shortened V by 5 bases and J by 4 bases, and 11 bases separated the two germline ends. The germline V gene encodes CDR1 SQVTM and CDR2 ANQGSEA. DNA for the CDR3: TGCAGCGTTCCTCAGGGTGTCACTGAAGCTTTCTTT. Translation gives CSVPQGVTEAFF.